This TCR beta chain is from a study of blood T cell repertoires in COVID-19. About the study: Sample material is recorded as cDNA or gDNA derived from T cells, B-cell-depleted T cells, or PBMCs.

Per the authors' pipeline: Counts of nucleated cells, estimated from reference gene primer amplification, were obtained. Method: immunoSEQ multiplex PCR; TCRdb's copy keeps in-frame clones and lacks some. The V and J calls and the clone size are those of that table, but D and trimming were determined from the DNA. The sample has tens of thousands of clones, roughly 77% seen once; the top ten hold under 40%. Sequencing was performed on peripheral blood. The TCR comes from a woman between 65 and 79 years old with acute or convalescent COVID-19.

The CDR3 loop is CASTPGGPGNIQYF. The DNA for the CDR3 is TGTGCCAGCACCCCCGGGGGGCCGGGAAACATTCAGTACTTC. V is TRBV5-4 and J is TRBJ2-4; maybe TRBD2 (7 bases). Per germline, CDR1 SGHNT and CDR2 YYREEE (reference sequence). The CDR3 runs to 14 residues. Between the trimmed V and J ends, which lost 6 bases and 6 bases, there was a span of 16 bases.